This T cell receptor (beta chain) is drawn from a study of blood T cells in healthy people across ages. Turning to the study itself: Template switching picked up about one barcoded beta molecule for each two T cells.

Study-level results: Diversity was higher, and naive CD4+ cells more numerous, in long-lived donors than in aged donors.

Healthy Russian Caucasian donors spanned ages about 6 to 100 years. Sample-barcoded 5' priming and a J-beta primer mix drove a second PCR of about 6 to 12 cycles. Researchers report that each sample yielded at least 3 million CDR3-containing paired-end reads. Each CDR3 protein is one row after TCRdb ran MiXCR on the 5' RACE reads. The table has 1,100,000 or so distinct CDR3 sequences, 45% seen once. This clonotype occurred a few times. Antigen: not known. The sample consisted of blood. The origin of this receptor is a woman in her fifties or sixties in good health.

The CDR3 sequence is CASSFPYLEQYF. The CDR3, as DNA: TGTGCCAGCAGCTTCCCCTATCTAGAGCAGTACTTC. This chain joins TRBV21-1 and TRBJ2-7; TRBD1 was called by the table and not checked on the DNA. TRBV21-1 is a pseudogene segment. The CDR3 has 12 amino acids.